Shown below are 20 T cell receptor beta chains from a single sample sequenced in a study of cytomegalovirus exposure and HLA in healthy donors. The PCR made use of 60 Vbeta and 13 Jbeta primers. Data came from immunoSEQ multiplex PCR; TCRdb stores just in-frame clones and leaves some out. The sample gives under 110,000 clones, more than 75% of which show up once; 5% to 7% is in the top ten. The specimen sequenced was PBMCs. The source of these receptors is a woman aged 45 to 65 in good health and CMV-seropositive.

The chain links TRBV18 to TRBJ1-2, with 7 bases lining up with TRBD1. The CDR3 covers 16 residues. With 3 bases clipped from V and 2 bases from J, the junction kept 9 bases outside the gene matches. Germline-derived CDR1 and CDR2 are KGHSH and LQKENI. DNA of the CDR3: TGTGCCAGCTCACCCGGCACGACACAGGGGAACTATGGCTACACCTTC. This gives the protein CASSPGTTQGNYGYTF.

This chain uses TRBV6-4 with TRBJ2-5; 10 bases align to TRBD2. CDR1 is MRHNA and CDR2 is SNTAGT in the germline V gene. CDR3 length: 14 residues. V gave up 5 bases and J gave up 7 bases; unmatched junction bases: 7. The CDR3 coding sequence is TGTGCCAGCAGTCCTCTAGCGGGGGAGGCGACCCAGTACTTC. Translating it yields CASSPLAGEATQYF.

The CDR3 spells CASSEIGVLNTEAFF. CDR3 sequence (DNA): TGTGCCAGCAGCGAAATCGGAGTTTTAAACACTGAAGCTTTCTTT. The chain carries TRBV9 and TRBJ1-1; D is unclear. Trimming took 3 bases from V and 2 from J, leaving 14 bases between them. The CDR3 loop spans 15 amino acids. Germline V gene data show CDR1 as SGDLS and CDR2 as YYNGEE. The entire variable domain, with the rest obtained from reference TRBV9 and TRBJ1-1, is as follows: DSGVTQTPKHLITATGQRVTLRCSPRSGDLSVYWYQQSLDQGLQFLIQYYNGEERAKGNILERFSAQQFPDLHSELNLSSLELGDSALYFCASSEIGVLNTEAFFGQGTRLTVV.

In its sample, this clone was seen a few times. The chain recombines TRBV5-1 with TRBJ2-5; 7 bases align to TRBD1. Germline V gives CDR1 SGHRS, CDR2 YFSETQ. J was trimmed by 2 bases and V by 0 bases; bases with no gene match: 4. This CDR3 is 15 amino acids long. The CDR3 DNA reads TGCGCCAGCAGCTTGGGGACAGGCCCACAAGAGACCCAGTACTTC. Translated: CASSLGTGPQETQYF.

The chain carries TRBV7-2 and TRBJ2-7; maybe TRBD2 (5 bases). Germline V lookup: CDR1 SGHTA, CDR2 FQGNSA. The V end lost 5 bases, the J end lost 2 bases, and 10 bases lay between the germline ends. The CDR3 contains 13 residues. CDR3 sequence: CASSPGNPYEQYF. DNA of the CDR3: TGTGCCAGCAGCCCGGGGAACCCCTACGAGCAGTACTTC.

The genes are TRBV28 and TRBJ1-1; no reliable D call. The CDR3 consists of 13 residues. Trimming removed 3 bases at V and 4 bases at J, with 9 bases between. Germline V gene lookup returns CDR1 MDHEN and CDR2 SYDVKM. In DNA form, the CDR3 reads TGTGCCAGCAGTTTGGCAGTCCCCACTGAAGCTTTCTTT. As protein: CASSLAVPTEAFF.

J is TRBJ2-7 and V is TRBV18; TRBD1 is a possible D gene (6 bases). The CDR3 totals 14 residues. The ends were cut back, 2 bases at V and 0 bases at J, with 8 bases in the middle. CDR1 is KGHSH, CDR2 LQKENI, per germline. The CDR3: CASSPDRYSYEQYF. In DNA form, the CDR3 reads TGTGCCAGCTCACCAGACAGGTACTCCTACGAGCAGTACTTC.

The gene calls are TRBV15 and TRBJ1-6; the match to TRBD1 covers 7 bases. V lost 5 bases to trimming and J lost 0 bases; unmatched junction nucleotides: 10. Germline CDR1 reads LNHNV; CDR2 reads YYDKDF (reference sequence). The length of the CDR3 is 18 residues. The CDR3 loop is CATSPQQGMSSYNSPLHF. The CDR3 DNA reads TGTGCCACCAGCCCCCAACAGGGGATGAGCTCCTATAATTCACCCCTCCACTTT.

The chain joins TRBV5-4 to TRBJ2-1, with 12 nucleotides matching TRBD1. The germline CDR1 and CDR2 sequences are SGHNT and YYREEE (reference sequence). The junction had 11 bases not matched to a gene; V was cut back by 5 bases and J by 8 bases. This CDR3 region has 16 residues. The CDR3 here is CASSYPGTGGLDEQFF. Here the CDR3 DNA reads TGTGCCAGCAGTTATCCCGGGACAGGGGGCTTGGATGAGCAGTTCTTC.

This clone was recorded a few times. This chain connects TRBV6-1 to TRBJ1-1, with 8 bases aligning to TRBD1. The J segment lost 5 bases and the V segment lost 4 bases, leaving 6 bases of the junction unmatched. CDR1 is MNHNS and CDR2 is SASEGT in the germline V gene. CDR3 size: 14 residues. In DNA form, the CDR3 reads TGTGCCAGCAGTGTGGCAGGGGGCCGTACTGAAGCTTTCTTT. As protein: CASSVAGGRTEAFF.

The V and J genes are TRBV27 and TRBJ2-7, with a possible D match to TRBD1 (6 bases). The V and J ends lost 4 bases and 1 base respectively, with 8 bases between them. CDR3 size: 13 residues. Germline V gene sequence: CDR1 MNHEY, CDR2 SMNVEV (reference sequence). This CDR3 reads CASSSGVSYEQYF. The CDR3 nucleotides are TGTGCCAGCAGTTCAGGGGTATCCTACGAGCAGTACTTC.

Only one count was recorded for this clone. It is unclear where the CDR3 begins or ends on the DNA, so no DNA is shown, and the CDR3 is as TCRdb lists it. The genes are TRBV28 and TRBJ2-2; the table's D call, TRBD2, has no DNA check behind it. CDR1 and CDR2 from the germline V gene are MDHEN and SYDVKM. With termini counted, the CDR3 has 18 amino acids. The CDR3 here is CASSTSGGTSGYSGELFF.

This clone was seen more than once but under ten times. The chain couples TRBV28 to TRBJ1-5, with 8 nucleotides matching TRBD1. This CDR3 is built from 12 residues. V lost 9 bases, J lost 5 bases, and 3 bases stayed unmatched. The germline gives CDR1 MDHEN, CDR2 SYDVKM. In DNA, the CDR3 is TGTGCCAGTGGACAGGGAGATCAGCCCCAGCATTTT. As protein: CASGQGDQPQHF.

This chain connects TRBV5-1 to TRBJ2-7; 8 positions agree with TRBD2. CDR1 and CDR2 from the germline V gene are SGHRS and YFSETQ. This CDR3 is 14 amino acids long. Trimming took 6 bases from V and 3 from J; bases not matched to a gene: 8. The CDR3 DNA sequence: TGCGCCAGCACCCCCCGGGAGGGACGCTACGAGCAGTACTTC. Translated: CASTPREGRYEQYF.

The chain carries TRBV4-3 and TRBJ2-1, with D tentatively TRBD2 (5 bases). Germline-derived CDR1 and CDR2 are LGHNA and YSLEER. There are 17 residues in the CDR3. Trimming left V 4 bases short and J 4 bases short, with 20 bases between. CDR3 coding DNA: TGCGCCAGCAGCCCCGAGGGCGGAAAGACGTTTTACAATGAGCAGTTCTTC. Translating gives CASSPEGGKTFYNEQFF.

The rearrangement joins TRBV5-8 to TRBJ1-2; possibly TRBD1 for D (5 bases). This CDR3 spans 15 amino acids. V was clipped by 0 bases and J by 7 bases, with 16 bases between them. Per the germline V gene, CDR1 is SGHTS and CDR2 is YDEGEE. For the CDR3, the DNA is TGTGCCAGCAGCTTGGGGGTCGGGGGTCGCCTTGGCTACACCTTC. As protein: CASSLGVGGRLGYTF.

V is TRBV9 and J is TRBJ1-2; possibly TRBD1 for D (5 bases). The CDR3 totals 14 residues. Germline-derived CDR1 and CDR2 are SGDLS and YYNGEE. Trimming pared 0 bases from V and 1 base from J, leaving 7 bases between. The CDR3 DNA follows: TGTGCCAGCAGCGTAGGGACAAATAACTATGGCTACACCTTC. Protein product: CASSVGTNNYGYTF. The full variable domain, in which reference TRBV9 and TRBJ1-2 provide the parts outside the CDR3, is DSGVTQTPKHLITATGQRVTLRCSPRSGDLSVYWYQQSLDQGLQFLIQYYNGEERAKGNILERFSAQQFPDLHSELNLSSLELGDSALYFCASSVGTNNYGYTFGSGTRLTVV.

Only a few counts were recorded for this clone. The J gene is TRBJ2-2, the V gene TRBV5-1; TRBD2 aligns across 8 bases. Germline V gives CDR1 SGHRS, CDR2 YFSETQ. The CDR3 has 14 residues. The ends lost 10 bases at V and 1 base at J; junction bases unmatched: 6. The DNA of the CDR3 is TGCGCCGGGCGGGAGGCCCTGAACACCGGGGAGCTGTTTTTT. This translates into CAGREALNTGELFF.

The rearrangement joins TRBV2 to TRBJ2-1; 16 nucleotides agree with TRBD2. Germline V gene data show CDR1 as SNHLY and CDR2 as FYNNEI. V shed 8 bases and J 6 bases; nucleotides not matched to a gene: 13. CDR3 length: 18 amino acids. This chain's CDR3 is CASEIPGLAGGPGNEQFF. The DNA of the CDR3 is TGTGCCAGCGAAATTCCGGGACTAGCGGGGGGGCCCGGCAATGAGCAGTTCTTC.

J is TRBJ2-1 and V is TRBV9; TRBD2 aligns across 11 bases. The CDR3 is 15 amino acids. V was clipped by 4 bases and J by 3 bases; unmatched bases: 3. Germline CDR1 SGDLS, CDR2 YYNGEE. CDR3 DNA: TGTGCCAGCAGCATGGGACTAGCGGTCTACAATGAGCAGTTCTTC. Its protein product is CASSMGLAVYNEQFF.